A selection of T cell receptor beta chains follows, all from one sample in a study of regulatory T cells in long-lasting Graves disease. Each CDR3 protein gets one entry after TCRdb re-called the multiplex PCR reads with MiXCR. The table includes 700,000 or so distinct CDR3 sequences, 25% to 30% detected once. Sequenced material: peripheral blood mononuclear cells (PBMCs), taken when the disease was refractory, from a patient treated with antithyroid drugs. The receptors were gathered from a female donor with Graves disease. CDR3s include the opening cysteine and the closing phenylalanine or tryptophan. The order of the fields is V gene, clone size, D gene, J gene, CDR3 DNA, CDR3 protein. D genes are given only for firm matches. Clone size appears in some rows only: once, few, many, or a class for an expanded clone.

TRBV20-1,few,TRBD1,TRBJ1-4,TGCAGTGCTAGGGACAGGGGGCGTTTTAATGAAAAACTGTTTTTT,CSARDRGRFNEKLFF
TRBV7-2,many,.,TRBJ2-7,TGTGCCAGCAGCCGAACAACGACAGCTTCCTACGAGCAGTACTTC,CASSRTTTASYEQYF
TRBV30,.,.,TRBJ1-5,TGTGCCTGGAGTGTACGGGGCAGGGGACCCAATCAGCCCCAGCATTTT,CAWSVRGRGPNQPQHF
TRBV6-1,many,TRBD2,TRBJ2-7,TGTGCCAGCAGTGCAAGGCTAGCGGGAGCCTACGAGCAGTACTTC,CASSARLAGAYEQYF
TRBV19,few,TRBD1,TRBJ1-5,TGTGCCACGGACAGGGGAAGTCAGCCCCAGCATTTT,CATDRGSQPQHF
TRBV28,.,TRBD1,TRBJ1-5,TGTGCCAGCAGTTTTAGACAGGGCGTTGGCAATCAGCCCCAGCATTTT,CASSFRQGVGNQPQHF
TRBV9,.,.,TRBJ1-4,TGTGCCAGCAGCGTAGGTGGGGGGAATGAAAAACTGTTTTTT,CASSVGGGNEKLFF
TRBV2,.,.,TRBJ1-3,TGTGCCAGCTCCCCTCTGCGCTCTGGAAACACCATATATTTT,CASSPLRSGNTIYF
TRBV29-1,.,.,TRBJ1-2,TGCAGCGTTGACGGAAACTATGGCTACACCTTC,CSVDGNYGYTF
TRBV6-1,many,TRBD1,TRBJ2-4,TGTGCCAGCACAGGGGGAAACATTCAGTACTTC,CASTGGNIQYF